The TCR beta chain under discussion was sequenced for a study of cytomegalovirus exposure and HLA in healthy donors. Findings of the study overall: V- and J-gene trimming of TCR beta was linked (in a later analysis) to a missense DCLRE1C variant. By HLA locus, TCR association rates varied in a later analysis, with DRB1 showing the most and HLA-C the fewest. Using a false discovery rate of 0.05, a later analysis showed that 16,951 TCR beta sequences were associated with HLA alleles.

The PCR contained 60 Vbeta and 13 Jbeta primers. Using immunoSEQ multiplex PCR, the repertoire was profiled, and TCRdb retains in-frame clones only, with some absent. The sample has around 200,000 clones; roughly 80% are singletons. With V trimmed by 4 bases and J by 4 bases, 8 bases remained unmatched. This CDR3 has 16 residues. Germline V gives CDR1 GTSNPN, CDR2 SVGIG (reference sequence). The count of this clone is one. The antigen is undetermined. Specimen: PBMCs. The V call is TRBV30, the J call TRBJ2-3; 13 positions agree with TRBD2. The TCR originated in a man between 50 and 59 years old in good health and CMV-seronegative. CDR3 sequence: CAWTRRLAGGADTQYF. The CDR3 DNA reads TGTGCCTGGACGAGGAGACTAGCGGGGGGTGCAGATACGCAGTATTTT. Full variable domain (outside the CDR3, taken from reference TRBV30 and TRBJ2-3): SQTIHQWPATLVQPVGSPLSLECTVEGTSNPNLYWYRQAAGRGLQLLFYSVGIGQISSEVPQNLSASRPQDRQFILSSKKLLLSDSGFYLCAWTRRLAGGADTQYFGPGTRLTVL.